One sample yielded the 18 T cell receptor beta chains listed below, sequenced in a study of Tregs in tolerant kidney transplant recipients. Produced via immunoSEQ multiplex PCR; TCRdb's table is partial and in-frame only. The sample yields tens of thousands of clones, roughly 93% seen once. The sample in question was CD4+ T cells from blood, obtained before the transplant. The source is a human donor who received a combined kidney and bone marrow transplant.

CDR3 in amino acids: CASSLPGSDTQYF. DNA of the CDR3: TGTGCCAGCAGCCTCCCAGGGTCAGATACGCAGTATTTT. The chain joins TRBV7-9 to TRBJ2-3, with D maybe TRBD1 (5 bases). CDR1 and CDR2 from the germline V gene are SEHNR and FQNEAQ (reference sequence). The V gene lost 5 bases and the J gene lost 4 bases, with 10 bases spanning the gap. The CDR3 has 13 amino acids.

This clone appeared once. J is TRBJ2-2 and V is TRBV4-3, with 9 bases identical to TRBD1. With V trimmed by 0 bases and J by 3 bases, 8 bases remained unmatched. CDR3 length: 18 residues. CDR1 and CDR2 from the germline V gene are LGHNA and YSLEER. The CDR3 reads CASSQDGAGTGYTGELFF. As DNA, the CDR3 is TGCGCCAGCAGCCAAGATGGGGCGGGGACAGGGTACACCGGGGAGCTGTTTTTT.

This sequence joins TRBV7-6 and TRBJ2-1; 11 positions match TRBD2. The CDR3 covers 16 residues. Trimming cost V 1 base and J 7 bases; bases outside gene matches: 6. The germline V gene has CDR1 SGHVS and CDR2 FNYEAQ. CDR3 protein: CASSLEGTSGKNEQFF. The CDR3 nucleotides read TGTGCCAGCAGCTTAGAGGGGACTAGCGGCAAGAATGAGCAGTTCTTC.

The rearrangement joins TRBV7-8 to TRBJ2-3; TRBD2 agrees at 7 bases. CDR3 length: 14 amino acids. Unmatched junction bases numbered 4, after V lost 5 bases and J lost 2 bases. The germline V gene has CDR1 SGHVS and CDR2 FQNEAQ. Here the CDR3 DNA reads TGTGCCAGCAGCCCTGGACTAGACACAGATACGCAGTATTTT. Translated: CASSPGLDTDTQYF.

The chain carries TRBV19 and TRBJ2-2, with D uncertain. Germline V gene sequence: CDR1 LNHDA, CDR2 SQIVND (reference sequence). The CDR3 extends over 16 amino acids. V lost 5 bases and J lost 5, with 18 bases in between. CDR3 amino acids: CASSPTTLSSTGELFF. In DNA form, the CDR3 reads TGTGCCAGTAGTCCCACTACACTGTCCTCTACCGGGGAGCTGTTTTTT.

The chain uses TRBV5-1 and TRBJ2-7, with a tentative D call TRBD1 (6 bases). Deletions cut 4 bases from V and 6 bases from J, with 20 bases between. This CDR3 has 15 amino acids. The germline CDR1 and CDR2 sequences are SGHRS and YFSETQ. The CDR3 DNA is TGCGCCAGCAGCCCGGACAGCTTCAGCCCTCTCGAGCAGTACTTC. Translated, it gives CASSPDSFSPLEQYF.

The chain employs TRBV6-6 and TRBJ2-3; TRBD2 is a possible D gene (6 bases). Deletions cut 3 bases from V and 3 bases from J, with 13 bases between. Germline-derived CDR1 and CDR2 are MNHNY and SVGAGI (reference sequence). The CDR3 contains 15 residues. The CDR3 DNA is TGTGCCAGCAGTTATCAGGGTGGGGGGACAGATACGCAGTATTTT. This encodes CASSYQGGGTDTQYF.

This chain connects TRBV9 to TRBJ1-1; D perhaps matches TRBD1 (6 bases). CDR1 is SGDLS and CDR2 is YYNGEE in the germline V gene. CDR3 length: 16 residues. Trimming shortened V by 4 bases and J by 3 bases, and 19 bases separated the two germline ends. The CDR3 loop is CASSSSWTVTYTEAFF. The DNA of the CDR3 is TGTGCCAGCAGCTCAAGCTGGACAGTTACCTACACTGAAGCTTTCTTT.

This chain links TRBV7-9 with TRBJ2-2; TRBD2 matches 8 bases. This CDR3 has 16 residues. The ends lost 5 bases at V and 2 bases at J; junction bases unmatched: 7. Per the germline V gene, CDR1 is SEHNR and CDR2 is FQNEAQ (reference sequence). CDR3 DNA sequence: TGTGCCAGCAGCCGTCCGGGACTAGTCAACACCGGGGAGCTGTTTTTT. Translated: CASSRPGLVNTGELFF.

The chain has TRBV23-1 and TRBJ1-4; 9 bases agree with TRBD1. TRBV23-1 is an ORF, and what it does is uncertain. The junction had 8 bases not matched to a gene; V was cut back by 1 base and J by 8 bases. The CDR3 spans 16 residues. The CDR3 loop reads CASSQLRTGVGEKLFF. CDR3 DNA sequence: TGCGCCAGCAGTCAATTAAGGACAGGGGTGGGGGAAAAACTGTTTTTT.

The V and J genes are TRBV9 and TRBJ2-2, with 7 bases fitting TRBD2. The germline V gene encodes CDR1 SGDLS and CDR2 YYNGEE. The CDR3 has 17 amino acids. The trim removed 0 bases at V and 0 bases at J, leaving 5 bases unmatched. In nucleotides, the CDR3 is TGTGCCAGCAGCGTAGTGAGCGGGGCTACGAACACCGGGGAGCTGTTTTTT. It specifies CASSVVSGATNTGELFF. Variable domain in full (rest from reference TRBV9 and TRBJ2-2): DSGVTQTPKHLITATGQRVTLRCSPRSGDLSVYWYQQSLDQGLQFLIQYYNGEERAKGNILERFSAQQFPDLHSELNLSSLELGDSALYFCASSVVSGATNTGELFFGEGSRLTVL.

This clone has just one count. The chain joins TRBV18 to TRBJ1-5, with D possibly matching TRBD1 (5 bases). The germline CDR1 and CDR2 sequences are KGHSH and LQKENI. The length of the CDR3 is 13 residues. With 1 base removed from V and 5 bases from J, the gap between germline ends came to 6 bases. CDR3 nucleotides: TGTGCCAGCTCACCACGGGGGGATCAGCCCCAGCATTTT. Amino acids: CASSPRGDQPQHF.

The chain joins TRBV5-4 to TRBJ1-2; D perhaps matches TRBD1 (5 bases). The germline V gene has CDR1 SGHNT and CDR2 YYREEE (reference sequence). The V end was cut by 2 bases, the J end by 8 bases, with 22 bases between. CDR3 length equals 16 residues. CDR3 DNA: TGTGCCAGCAGCTTCCCAAACCACCAGGGCGCACGGGGCTACACCTTC. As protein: CASSFPNHQGARGYTF. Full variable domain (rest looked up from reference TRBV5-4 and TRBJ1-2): ETGVTQSPTHLIKTRGQQVTLRCSSQSGHNTVSWYQQALGQGPQFIFQYYREEENGRGNFPPRFSGLQFPNYSSELNVNALELDDSALYLCASSFPNHQGARGYTFGSGTRLTVV.

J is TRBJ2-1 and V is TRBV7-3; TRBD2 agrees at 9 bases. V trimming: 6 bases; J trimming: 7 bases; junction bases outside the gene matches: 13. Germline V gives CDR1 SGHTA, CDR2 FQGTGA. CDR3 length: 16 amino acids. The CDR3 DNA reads TGTGCCAGCAGTCTAATGGCGGGCGGGGGGGCAAATGAGCAGTTCTTC. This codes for CASSLMAGGGANEQFF.

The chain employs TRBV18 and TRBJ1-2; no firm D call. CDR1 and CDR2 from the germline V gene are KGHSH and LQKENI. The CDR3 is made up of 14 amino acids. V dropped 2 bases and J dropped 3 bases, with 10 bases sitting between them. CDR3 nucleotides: TGTGCCAGCTCACCAAGAGCGTCCGACTATGGCTACACCTTC. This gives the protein CASSPRASDYGYTF.

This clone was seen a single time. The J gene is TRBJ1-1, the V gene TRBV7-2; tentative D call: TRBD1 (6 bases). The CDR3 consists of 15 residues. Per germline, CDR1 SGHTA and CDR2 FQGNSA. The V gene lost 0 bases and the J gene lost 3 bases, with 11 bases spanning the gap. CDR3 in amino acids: CASSLASPGDTEAFF. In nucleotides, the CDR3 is TGTGCCAGCAGCTTAGCGAGCCCAGGGGACACTGAAGCTTTCTTT.

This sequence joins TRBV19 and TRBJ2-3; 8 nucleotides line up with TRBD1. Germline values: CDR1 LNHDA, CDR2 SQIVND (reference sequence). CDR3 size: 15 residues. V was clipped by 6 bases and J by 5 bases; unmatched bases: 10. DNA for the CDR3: TGTGCCAGTAGACGTCCGGGACAGGCAATAGATACGCAGTATTTT. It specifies CASRRPGQAIDTQYF.

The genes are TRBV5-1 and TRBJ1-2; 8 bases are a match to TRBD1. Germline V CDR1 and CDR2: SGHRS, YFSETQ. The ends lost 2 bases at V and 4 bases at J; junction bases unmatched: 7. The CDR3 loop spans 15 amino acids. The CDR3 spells CASSFTSGGVYGYTF. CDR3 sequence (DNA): TGCGCCAGCAGCTTTACCTCAGGGGGCGTCTATGGCTACACCTTC. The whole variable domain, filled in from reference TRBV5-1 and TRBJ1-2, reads KAGVTQTPRYLIKTRGQQVTLSCSPISGHRSVSWYQQTPGQGLQFLFEYFSETQRNKGNFPGRFSGRQFSNSRSEMNVSTLELGDSALYLCASSFTSGGVYGYTFGSGTRLTVV.